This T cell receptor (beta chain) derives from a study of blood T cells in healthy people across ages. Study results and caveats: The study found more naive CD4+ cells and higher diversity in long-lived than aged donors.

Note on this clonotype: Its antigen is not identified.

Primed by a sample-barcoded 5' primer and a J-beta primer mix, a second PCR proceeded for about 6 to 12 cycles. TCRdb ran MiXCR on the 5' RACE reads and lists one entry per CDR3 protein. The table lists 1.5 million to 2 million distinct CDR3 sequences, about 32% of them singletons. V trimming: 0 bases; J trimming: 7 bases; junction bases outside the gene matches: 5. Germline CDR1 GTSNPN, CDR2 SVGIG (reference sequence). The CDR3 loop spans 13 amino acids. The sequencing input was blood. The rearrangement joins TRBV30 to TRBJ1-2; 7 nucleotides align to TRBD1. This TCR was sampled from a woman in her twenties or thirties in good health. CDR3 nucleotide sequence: TGTGCCTGGAGTGTAAAGGGGGCTCGTGGCTACACCTTC. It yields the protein CAWSVKGARGYTF.